In this sample, the clone carrying this TCR beta chain turned up many times. The data stem from a study of early T cells in non-severe SARS-CoV-2 infection. TCRdb passed the 5' RACE reads through MiXCR, listing each CDR3 protein once. The sample holds some 40,000 distinct CDR3 sequences, more than 9% seen once. The CDR3 consists of 12 residues. Trimming stripped 5 bases from V and 3 bases from J, with 10 bases between. Germline CDR1 is SQVTM and CDR2 is ANQGSEA. The TCR originated in an adult who was a healthcare worker with PCR-confirmed SARS-CoV-2 infection or an uninfected control (not recorded which). J is TRBJ1-1 and V is TRBV29-1; possible D gene TRBD1, 6 bases. The sample taken for sequencing was whole blood. The CDR3 region is CSVKQGDTEAFF. For the CDR3, the DNA is TGCAGCGTTAAACAGGGCGACACTGAAGCTTTCTTT.